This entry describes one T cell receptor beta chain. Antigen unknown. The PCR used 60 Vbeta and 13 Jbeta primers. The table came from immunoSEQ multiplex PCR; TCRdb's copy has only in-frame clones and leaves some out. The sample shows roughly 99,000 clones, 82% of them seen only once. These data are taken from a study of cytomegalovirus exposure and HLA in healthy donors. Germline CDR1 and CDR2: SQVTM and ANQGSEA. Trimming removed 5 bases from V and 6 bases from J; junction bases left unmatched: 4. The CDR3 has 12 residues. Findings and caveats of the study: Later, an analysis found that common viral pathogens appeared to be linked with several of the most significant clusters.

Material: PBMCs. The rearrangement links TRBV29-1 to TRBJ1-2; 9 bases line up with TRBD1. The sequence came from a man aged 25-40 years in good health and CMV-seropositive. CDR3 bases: TGCAGCGTTAGTCGGACAGGGGATGGCTACACCTTC. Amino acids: CSVSRTGDGYTF.